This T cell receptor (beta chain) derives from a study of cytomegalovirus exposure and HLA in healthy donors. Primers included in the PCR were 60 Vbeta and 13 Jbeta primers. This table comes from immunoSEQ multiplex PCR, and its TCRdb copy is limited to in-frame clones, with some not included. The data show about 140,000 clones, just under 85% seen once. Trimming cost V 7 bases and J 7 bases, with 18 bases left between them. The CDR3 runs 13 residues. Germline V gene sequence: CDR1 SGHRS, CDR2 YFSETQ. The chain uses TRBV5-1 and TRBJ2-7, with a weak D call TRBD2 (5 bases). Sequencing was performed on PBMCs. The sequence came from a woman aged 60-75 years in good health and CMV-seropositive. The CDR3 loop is CASWEQSLGEQYF. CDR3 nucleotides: TGCGCCAGCTGGGAGCAGTCTCTGGGGGAGCAGTACTTC.